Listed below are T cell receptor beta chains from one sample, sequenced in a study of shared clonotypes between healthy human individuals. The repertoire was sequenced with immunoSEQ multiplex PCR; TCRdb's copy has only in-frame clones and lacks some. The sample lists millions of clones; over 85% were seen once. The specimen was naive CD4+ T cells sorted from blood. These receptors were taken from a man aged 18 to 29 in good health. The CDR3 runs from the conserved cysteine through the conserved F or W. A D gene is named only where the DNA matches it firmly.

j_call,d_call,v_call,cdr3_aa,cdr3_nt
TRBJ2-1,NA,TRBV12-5,CASGSQRSVGSYNEQFF,TGTGCTAGTGGTTCCCAGCGTAGCGTCGGCTCCTACAATGAGCAGTTCTTC
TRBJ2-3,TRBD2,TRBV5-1,CASAPPPSGGADTQYF,TGCGCCAGCGCACCCCCCCCTAGCGGGGGGGCAGATACGCAGTATTTT
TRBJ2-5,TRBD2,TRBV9,CASSVATGLGFQETQYF,TGTGCCAGCAGCGTAGCTACAGGACTAGGGTTCCAAGAGACCCAGTACTTC
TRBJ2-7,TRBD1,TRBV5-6,CASSSPPGQGSYEQYF,TGTGCCAGCAGCTCACCGCCGGGACAGGGTTCCTACGAGCAGTACTTC
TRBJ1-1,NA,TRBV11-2,CASRFPGRSLHTEAFF,TGTGCCAGCCGATTTCCGGGGCGAAGCTTACACACTGAAGCTTTCTTT
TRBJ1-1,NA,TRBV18,CASSPSMGPSEAFF,TGTGCCAGCTCACCAAGCATGGGGCCAAGTGAAGCTTTCTTT
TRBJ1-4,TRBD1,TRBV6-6,CASRTGGDEKLFF,TGTGCCAGCAGGACAGGGGGGGATGAAAAACTGTTTTTT
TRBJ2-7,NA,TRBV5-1,CASSFAGGQGFPYEQYF,TGCGCCAGCAGCTTTGCGGGAGGACAGGGCTTCCCCTACGAGCAGTACTTC
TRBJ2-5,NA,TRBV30,CASQFGQTSSETQYF,TGTGCCTCCCAATTTGGCCAGACTAGTTCCGAGACCCAGTACTTC
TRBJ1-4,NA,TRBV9,CASSATVATNEKLFF,TGTGCCAGCAGCGCCACGGTAGCAACTAATGAAAAACTGTTTTTT